One and the same sample provided the 3 T cell receptor beta chains below, sequenced in a study of T cell repertoires in cytomegalovirus infection. TCRdb passed the reads through MiXCR, listing each CDR3 protein once. The sample contains 250,000 to 300,000 distinct CDR3 sequences, approximately 22% of which appear only once. These TCRs' antigens remain unknown. This sample comprised cultured PBMCs, obtained from culture after CMV antigen stimulation. The origin of the receptors is a human donor in good health (CMV status not recorded). Some clones in this sample may be carry-over from other donors' samples.

The table lists this clonotype with many counts. The chain uses TRBV7-2 and TRBJ2-7; either TRBD1 or TRBD2 may fit D (5 bases each). V lost 2 bases and J 4 bases, leaving 18 bases between the germline ends. The CDR3 totals 16 residues. Germline loops: CDR1 SGHTA, CDR2 FQGNSA. This chain's CDR3 is CASSLPAGSPSYEQYF. CDR3 in DNA: TGTGCCAGCAGCTTACCGGCAGGGAGCCCATCATACGAGCAGTACTTC.

J is TRBJ2-3 and V is TRBV19; D remains ambiguous. V lost 5 bases and J 6 bases, leaving 9 bases between the germline ends. This CDR3 is built from 12 residues. Per germline, CDR1 LNHDA and CDR2 SQIVND (reference sequence). CDR3 sequence: CASSARMDTQYF. The CDR3, as DNA: TGTGCCAGTAGTGCAAGGATGGATACGCAGTATTTT.

V usage is TRBV12-3 or TRBV12-4 and J usage is TRBJ1-6; D gene unclear. The CDR3 extends over 16 amino acids. Trimming left V 4 bases short and J 7 bases short, with 17 bases between. The CDR3 coding sequence is TGTGCCAGCAGTTGGGGAGCTTCTAAGGGCAATTCACCCCTCCACTTT. This translates into CASSWGASKGNSPLHF.